The 29 T cell receptor beta chains below were found in one sample sequenced in a study of Ad26.COV2.S vaccination and SARS-CoV-2 variants. Indicated treatment: 15 to 20 received Ad26.COV2.S at low or high dose, single or two shots; several received placebo; per-sample allocation not given. The investigators took samples on day 63 after the first vaccine or placebo injection. This table comes from immunoSEQ multiplex PCR, and its TCRdb copy is limited to in-frame clones, with some not included. Of around 450,000 clones in the sample, roughly 91% were seen once. Sequences were derived from peripheral blood, sampled in a trial of Ad26.COV2.S vaccine versus placebo. The receptor source for this set is a person aged 18 to 65 who received the Ad26.COV2.S COVID-19 vaccine or a placebo.

This clone is a singleton in its sample. The chain combines TRBV11-2 with TRBJ1-2, with D possibly TRBD1 on 5 matching bases. This CDR3 spans 14 amino acids. Trimming took 3 bases from V and 3 from J, leaving 11 bases between them. Germline V gene sequence: CDR1 SGHAT, CDR2 FQNNGV. DNA of the CDR3: TGTGCCAGCAGCTTTCCCAGGGATTACTATGGCTACACCTTC. It encodes CASSFPRDYYGYTF.

The rearrangement uses TRBV9 and TRBJ2-3, with 15 bases fitting TRBD2. CDR1 and CDR2 from the germline V gene are SGDLS and YYNGEE. This CDR3 contains 16 residues. Germline trimming cut 7 bases from V and 6 bases from J; bases unmatched to any gene: 9. In nucleotides, the CDR3 is TGTGCCAGCTCAAATCCCGGGACTAGCGGGAGGGATACGCAGTATTTT. Translated: CASSNPGTSGRDTQYF.

J is TRBJ1-6 and V is TRBV2; unclear D gene. V was clipped by 7 bases and J by 4 bases, with 14 bases between them. The CDR3 contains 15 residues. Germline values: CDR1 SNHLY, CDR2 FYNNEI. The CDR3 here is CASMRVLEYNSPLHF. The CDR3 DNA sequence: TGTGCCAGCATGAGAGTCCTCGAGTATAATTCACCCCTCCACTTT.

The chain is built from TRBV4-1 and TRBJ1-2, with D uncertain. CDR3 length equals 15 residues. The germline V gene encodes CDR1 MGHRA and CDR2 YSYEKL. Deletions cut 0 bases from V and 0 bases from J, with 8 bases between. The CDR3 DNA is TGCGCCAGCAGCCAAGAAACGGTAGCTAACTATGGCTACACCTTC. This encodes CASSQETVANYGYTF.

This chain connects TRBV28 to TRBJ1-2; TRBD1 matches 7 bases. With V trimmed by 6 bases and J by 3 bases, 16 bases remained unmatched. CDR3 size: 17 residues. Germline lookup yields CDR1 MDHEN and CDR2 SYDVKM. CDR3 DNA: TGTGCCAGCAGCCCCGTAGAGGGGGCTCAAATGTACTATGGCTACACCTTC. It specifies CASSPVEGAQMYYGYTF.

The chain links TRBV13 to TRBJ2-2; 11 bases line up with TRBD1. Germline assignment: CDR1 PRHDT and CDR2 FYEKMQ (reference sequence). Trimming at V came to 5 bases and at J to 9 bases, leaving 5 bases not matched to a gene. This CDR3 is 14 amino acids long. DNA of the CDR3: TGTGCCAGCAGCCGGGACAGGGGGACCAGGGAGCTGTTTTTT. It specifies CASSRDRGTRELFF.

J is TRBJ2-4 and V is TRBV4-2; 9 bases agree with TRBD1. The CDR3 loop spans 16 amino acids. Germline V CDR1 and CDR2: LGHNA, YNFKEQ. V lost 4 bases to trimming and J lost 6 bases; unmatched junction nucleotides: 10. The DNA for the CDR3 is TGTGCCAGCAGCCCGGGACAGGGAGGGGTCGGAAACATTCAGTACTTC. As protein: CASSPGQGGVGNIQYF.

The chain couples TRBV5-5 to TRBJ2-5; 7 bases fit TRBD1. Germline V gives CDR1 SGHKS, CDR2 YYEKEE (reference sequence). V shed 2 bases, J shed 5 bases, and the junction held 15 bases outside the gene matches. The length of the CDR3 is 17 residues. Here the CDR3 reads CASSLTTPNRGRETQYF. In nucleotides, the CDR3 is TGTGCCAGCAGCTTAACGACTCCTAACAGGGGCCGGGAGACCCAGTACTTC.

The chain is built from TRBV5-1 and TRBJ2-1, with a tentative D call TRBD1 (6 bases). Deletions cut 3 bases from V and 6 bases from J, with 7 bases between. The CDR3 is 12 amino acids. Per germline, CDR1 SGHRS and CDR2 YFSETQ. The CDR3 DNA is TGCGCCAGCAGCTCAGGGGTCAATGAGCAGTTCTTC. This translates into CASSSGVNEQFF. The full variable domain, rest sourced from reference TRBV5-1 and TRBJ2-1, is KAGVTQTPRYLIKTRGQQVTLSCSPISGHRSVSWYQQTPGQGLQFLFEYFSETQRNKGNFPGRFSGRQFSNSRSEMNVSTLELGDSALYLCASSSGVNEQFFGPGTRLTVL.

This clone was recorded once. The chain links TRBV6-6 to TRBJ2-7, with D tentatively TRBD1 (5 bases). V was pared by 5 bases and J by 2 bases, with 22 bases between. CDR3 length equals 17 residues. Germline assignment: CDR1 MNHNY and CDR2 SVGAGI (reference sequence). The chain's CDR3 is CASSPRENHPSTYEQYF. The CDR3 nucleotides read TGTGCCAGCAGTCCCAGGGAAAACCACCCTTCCACCTACGAGCAGTACTTC.

This clone was detected once. J is TRBJ2-2 and V is TRBV7-9; 7 nucleotides match TRBD2. This CDR3 is 17 amino acids long. With V trimmed by 8 bases and J by 2 bases, 14 bases remained unmatched. Germline V gene lookup returns CDR1 SEHNR and CDR2 FQNEAQ (reference sequence). The CDR3, as DNA: TGTGCCAGCGGTTGGGGCCTAGCGGAACTTAACACCGGGGAGCTGTTTTTT. Protein: CASGWGLAELNTGELFF. The full variable domain, with the rest looked up from reference TRBV7-9 and TRBJ2-2, is DTGVSQNPRHKITKRGQNVTFRCDPISEHNRLYWYRQTLGQGPEFLTYFQNEAQLEKSRLLSDRFSAERPKGSFSTLEIQRTEQGDSAMYLCASGWGLAELNTGELFFGEGSRLTVL.

This chain connects TRBV9 to TRBJ1-1; the D is unclear. The CDR3 runs 13 residues. V lost 3 bases to trimming and J lost 1 base, with 7 bases between them. Germline values: CDR1 SGDLS, CDR2 YYNGEE. CDR3 amino acids: CASSAGRNTEAFF. DNA of the CDR3: TGTGCCAGCAGCGCGGGGAGGAACACTGAAGCTTTCTTT.

This clone was counted between two and nine times. The V gene is TRBV11-2, the J gene TRBJ1-5; 8 bases line up with TRBD1. Trimming at V came to 5 bases and at J to 2 bases, leaving 8 bases not matched to a gene. Per the germline V gene, CDR1 is SGHAT and CDR2 is FQNNGV. There are 16 residues in the CDR3. The CDR3 bases are TGTGCCAGCAGCCCTAGGGAGACAGGGGGCAATCAGCCCCAGCATTTT. Residues: CASSPRETGGNQPQHF.

V usage is TRBV3-1 (or the pseudogene TRBV3-2) and J usage is TRBJ2-7; D may be TRBD2 (5 bases). CDR1 is LGHDT and CDR2 is YNNKEL in the germline V gene (reference sequence). Trimming took off 4 bases at V and 0 bases at J, with 16 bases between the two ends. The CDR3 spans 16 residues. CDR3 nucleotides: TGTGCCAGCAGCCCCCCCGAGGGCCTGAGCTCCTACGAGCAGTACTTC. The encoded protein is CASSPPEGLSSYEQYF.

The chain carries TRBV6-5 and TRBJ1-1, with D possibly matching TRBD1 (6 bases). The CDR3 spans 11 residues. From germline, CDR1 is MNHEY and CDR2 SVGAGI. V lost 7 bases and J 11 bases, leaving 14 bases between the germline ends. CDR3 amino acids: CASKRQGKAFF. CDR3 in DNA: TGTGCCAGCAAGCGCCAGGGGAAGGCTTTCTTT.

The chain uses TRBV24-1 and TRBJ1-3; D unresolved. The CDR3 is 15 amino acids. The V gene's germline CDR1 is KGHDR and CDR2 SFDVKD. V dropped 4 bases and J dropped 4 bases, with 13 bases sitting between them. In DNA form, the CDR3 reads TGTGCCACCAGTGAGGAGGGTTCGAGAGGAAACACCATATATTTT. Translation: CATSEEGSRGNTIYF.

This clone was recorded only once. The chain carries TRBV7-2 and TRBJ2-3; D is unclear. The CDR3 totals 16 residues. Looked up from germline, CDR1 is SGHTA and CDR2 is FQGNSA. The ends were cut back, 0 bases at V and 0 bases at J, with 10 bases in the middle. The CDR3 DNA follows: TGTGCCAGCAGCTTAGCTTCGGATTTTAGCACAGATACGCAGTATTTT. Its protein product is CASSLASDFSTDTQYF.

This clone was picked up one time. The chain uses TRBV27 and TRBJ2-1, with 10 bases that match TRBD2. Germline V CDR1 and CDR2: MNHEY, SMNVEV (reference sequence). The CDR3 spans 16 residues. V shed 2 bases, J shed 6 bases, and the junction held 7 bases outside the gene matches. The DNA for the CDR3 is TGTGCCAGCAGTTTAGGGCTAGCGGGAGCTGGCAATGAGCAGTTCTTC. Protein sequence: CASSLGLAGAGNEQFF.

The rearrangement joins TRBV5-4 to TRBJ2-7; either TRBD1 or TRBD2 may fit D (5 bases each). The CDR3 is 15 residues long. Looked up from germline, CDR1 is SGHNT and CDR2 is YYREEE (reference sequence). Trimming took off 4 bases at V and 3 bases at J, with 17 bases between the two ends. CDR3 protein: CASSRDQPLFYEQYF. DNA for the CDR3: TGTGCCAGCAGCCGGGACCAACCTCTGTTCTACGAGCAGTACTTC.

The chain joins TRBV27 to TRBJ2-1, with 7 bases matching TRBD2. This CDR3 is built from 13 residues. V trimming: 5 bases; J trimming: 7 bases; junction bases outside the gene matches: 5. From germline, CDR1 is MNHEY and CDR2 SMNVEV (reference sequence). CDR3: CASSPGTMNEQFF. CDR3 bases: TGTGCCAGCAGTCCCGGGACTATGAATGAGCAGTTCTTC.

As to this clone: Other DNA variants within this sample encode the same CDR3. The CDR3 protein is CASSRRADTEAFF. The CDR3 bases are TGCGCCAGCAGCCGCCGAGCGGACACTGAAGCTTTCTTT. The chain combines TRBV4-3 with TRBJ1-1; no definite D call. This CDR3 region has 13 residues. Trimming removed 4 bases at V and 3 bases at J, with 9 bases between. The germline CDR1 and CDR2 sequences are LGHNA and YSLEER.

The chain joins TRBV11-2 to TRBJ2-7, with D perhaps TRBD1 or TRBD2 (6 bases each). This CDR3 has 15 residues. Trimming left V 6 bases short and J 2 bases short, with 17 bases between. CDR1 is SGHAT, CDR2 FQNNGV, per germline. The DNA of the CDR3 is TGTGCCAGCAGACCCCCGGTAGGGGGGCCCTACGAGCAGTACTTC. It is translated as CASRPPVGGPYEQYF.

With regard to this clone: Other nucleotide sequences in the sample specify the same CDR3. The chain couples TRBV27 to TRBJ1-4; no firm D call. CDR1 and CDR2 (germline): MNHEY, SMNVEV (reference sequence). V gave up 3 bases and J gave up 5 bases, with 7 bases separating them. The CDR3 extends over 13 amino acids. The CDR3 spells CASSFRGNEKLFF. The DNA of the CDR3 is TGTGCCAGCAGTTTTCGGGGAAATGAAAAACTGTTTTTT.

This clone was observed once. The chain employs TRBV27 and TRBJ2-5; 9 bases agree with TRBD1. Germline CDR1 is MNHEY and CDR2 is SMNVEV (reference sequence). The ends lost 5 bases at V and 3 bases at J; junction bases unmatched: 4. The CDR3 has 14 amino acids. The DNA for the CDR3 is TGTGCCAGCAGTCTGGACAGGGGAAAAGAGACCCAGTACTTC. It yields the protein CASSLDRGKETQYF.

The gene calls are TRBV9 and TRBJ2-7, with a tentative D call TRBD1 (5 bases). Germline CDR1 is SGDLS and CDR2 is YYNGEE. The CDR3 runs to 15 residues. Trimming left V 0 bases short and J 5 bases short, with 15 bases between. The CDR3 DNA follows: TGTGCCAGCAGCGTAGATGCTGACAGCCGCCACGAGCAGTACTTC. Its translation: CASSVDADSRHEQYF.

V gene TRBV5-4 combines with J gene TRBJ1-2; 7 positions agree with TRBD1. CDR3 length: 13 residues. Unmatched junction bases numbered 6, after V lost 2 bases and J lost 8 bases. CDR1 SGHNT and CDR2 YYREEE come from the germline V gene (reference sequence). CDR3 residues: CASSFGQDGGYTF. The CDR3 region has the DNA TGTGCCAGCAGCTTTGGACAGGATGGCGGCTACACCTTC.

CDR3 protein: CASSANRGRTGSGNQPQHF. Written as DNA, the CDR3 is TGTGCCAGCAGCGCCAATCGCGGAAGGACAGGGTCCGGCAATCAGCCCCAGCATTTT. This chain links TRBV2 with TRBJ1-5; 8 nucleotides line up with TRBD1. Germline V gives CDR1 SNHLY, CDR2 FYNNEI. The CDR3 length is 19 residues. Losses at the gene ends were 6 bases for V and 2 bases for J; bases not matched to a gene: 18. The full variable domain, its missing parts supplied by reference TRBV2 and TRBJ1-5, is EPEVTQTPSHQVTQMGQEVILRCVPISNHLYFYWYRQILGQKVEFLVSFYNNEISEKSEIFDDQFSVERPDGSNFTLKIRSTKLEDSAMYFCASSANRGRTGSGNQPQHFGDGTRLSIL.

This clone was recorded only once. The rearrangement links TRBV7-2 to TRBJ2-6; D remains unclear. Germline CDR1 is SGHTA and CDR2 is FQGNSA. The CDR3 has 15 residues. V lost 6 bases and J 0 bases, leaving 9 bases between the germline ends. The CDR3 region has the DNA TGTGCCAGCAGGCGTCCCCCCTCTGGGGCCAACGTCCTGACTTTC. This codes for CASRRPPSGANVLTF.

The chain carries TRBV6-2 or TRBV6-3 and TRBJ2-1, with 13 bases that match TRBD2. The CDR3 loop spans 15 amino acids. The germline V gene encodes CDR1 MNHEY and CDR2 SVGEGT. The V and J ends lost 4 bases and 8 bases, in that order; junction bases with no gene match: 5. This chain's CDR3 is CASSWLGLAGDEQFF. CDR3 DNA sequence: TGTGCCAGCAGTTGGTTAGGACTAGCGGGAGATGAGCAGTTCTTC.